These 23 T cell receptor beta chains originate from one sample sequenced in a study of technical replicates of blood from a handful of donors. The method was immunoSEQ multiplex PCR; TCRdb's version includes in-frame clones alone and lacks a portion of them. The table shows approximately 79,000 clones, with more than 85% occurring only once. Sequenced material: T cells isolated from PBMCs. The receptors originated from a human donor in good health.

The chain recombines TRBV7-6 with TRBJ1-1; the D gene is possibly TRBD1 (5 bases). V was pared by 4 bases and J by 2 bases, with 11 bases between. The CDR3 is 14 amino acids. The germline V gene encodes CDR1 SGHVS and CDR2 FNYEAQ. This CDR3 reads CASSSLGGNTEAFF. CDR3 nucleotides: TGTGCCAGCAGCTCGCTCGGGGGTAACACTGAAGCTTTCTTT.

This chain uses TRBV7-9 with TRBJ2-7, with a possible D match to TRBD2 (6 bases). Deletions cut 5 bases from V and 12 bases from J, with 14 bases between. CDR1 is SEHNR, CDR2 FQNEAQ, per germline (reference sequence). This CDR3 has 11 amino acids. CDR3 protein: CASSLPGDLYF. In nucleotides, the CDR3 is TGTGCCAGCAGCCTTCCGGGGGACCTGTACTTC.

The rearrangement links TRBV6-5 to TRBJ1-3; possible D gene TRBD1, 6 bases. The V end lost 6 bases, the J end lost 0 bases, and 6 bases lay between the germline ends. Germline CDR1 and CDR2: MNHEY and SVGAGI. The CDR3 has 13 residues. The chain's CDR3 is CASRDSSGNTIYF. In DNA form, the CDR3 reads TGTGCCAGCAGGGACAGCTCTGGAAACACCATATATTTT.

The chain couples TRBV5-6 to TRBJ2-7; 7 positions match TRBD1. With V trimmed by 0 bases and J by 6 bases, 6 bases remained unmatched. Germline loops: CDR1 SGHDT, CDR2 YYEEEE. This CDR3 spans 14 amino acids. In nucleotides, the CDR3 is TGTGCCAGCAGCTTGGACAGGGGCGCCCCCGAGCAGTACTTC. Translating it yields CASSLDRGAPEQYF.

The V call is TRBV6-4, the J call TRBJ1-1; D remains unclear. Germline V gene lookup returns CDR1 MRHNA and CDR2 SNTAGT. The CDR3 has 13 residues. The V gene lost 2 bases and the J gene lost 6 bases, with 10 bases spanning the gap. The CDR3 loop is CASSDEGGSEAFF. For the CDR3, the DNA is TGTGCCAGCAGTGACGAGGGCGGATCTGAAGCTTTCTTT.

V is TRBV19 and J is TRBJ2-5, with 13 bases identical to TRBD2. V trimming: 5 bases; J trimming: 5 bases; junction bases outside the gene matches: 8. Per germline, CDR1 LNHDA and CDR2 SQIVND (reference sequence). The CDR3 sequence is 16 residues long. The CDR3 spells CASSSRTSGSLETQYF. For the CDR3, the DNA is TGTGCCAGTAGTTCCAGGACTAGCGGGAGCTTGGAGACCCAGTACTTC.

V and J are TRBV5-1 and TRBJ2-1, with D maybe TRBD2 (5 bases). In germline, CDR1 is SGHRS, CDR2 YFSETQ. This CDR3 is 15 amino acids long. Trimming removed 2 bases from V and 4 bases from J, with 13 bases in between. CDR3 sequence: CASSLSEGPYNEQFF. The DNA for the CDR3 is TGCGCCAGCAGCTTAAGTGAGGGCCCTTACAATGAGCAGTTCTTC.

A single count supports this clone. The rearrangement uses TRBV5-1 and TRBJ2-2; 10 nucleotides agree with TRBD2. Germline assignment: CDR1 SGHRS and CDR2 YFSETQ. The V and J ends lost 4 bases and 6 bases, in that order; junction bases with no gene match: 6. This CDR3 region has 15 residues. CDR3 in DNA: TGCGCCAGCAGCGCGACTAGCGGGTCTCCCGGGGAGCTGTTTTTT. It is translated as CASSATSGSPGELFF.

J is TRBJ1-1 and V is TRBV10-2, with D uncertain. V was pared by 7 bases and J by 2 bases, with 5 bases between. The CDR3 is made up of 11 amino acids. Germline CDR1 reads WSHSY; CDR2 reads SAAADI. The CDR3 region has the DNA TGCGCCAGCACAGAAAACACTGAAGCTTTCTTT. Protein product: CASTENTEAFF.

The V and J genes are TRBV4-1 and TRBJ2-6; D gene uncertain. The CDR3 is made up of 15 amino acids. Germline assignment: CDR1 MGHRA and CDR2 YSYEKL. V was shortened by 4 bases and J by 1 base, with 8 bases between the two germline ends. In nucleotides, the CDR3 is TGCGCCAGCAGCCTCCAGTTTTCTGGGGCCAACGTCCTGACTTTC. Its protein is CASSLQFSGANVLTF.

The chain couples TRBV6-5 to TRBJ2-2; D uncertain. This CDR3 is built from 14 residues. Per the germline V gene, CDR1 is MNHEY and CDR2 is SVGAGI. Trimming shortened V by 2 bases and J by 5 bases, and 9 bases separated the two germline ends. As DNA, the CDR3 is TGTGCCAGCAGTTACATATCGGGTACCGGGGAGCTGTTTTTT. Translated, it gives CASSYISGTGELFF.

This chain uses TRBV15 with TRBJ1-4; D may be TRBD1 (6 bases). Trimming shortened V by 4 bases and J by 5 bases, and 14 bases separated the two germline ends. The germline CDR1 and CDR2 sequences are LNHNV and YYDKDF (reference sequence). The CDR3 covers 15 residues. The CDR3, as DNA: TGTGCCACCAGCAAGAACAGGGAGACAAATGAAAAACTGTTTTTT. Translated, it gives CATSKNRETNEKLFF.

The V and J genes are TRBV6-5 and TRBJ2-7, with 9 nucleotides matching TRBD2. Germline assignment: CDR1 MNHEY and CDR2 SVGAGI. Trimming at V came to 7 bases and at J to 4 bases, leaving 11 bases not matched to a gene. The CDR3 has 15 residues. CDR3 sequence: CASIPRWLAGYEQYF. The DNA of the CDR3 is TGTGCCAGCATCCCTCGCTGGCTAGCGGGATACGAGCAGTACTTC.

This clone was observed a handful of times. The chain has TRBV4-2 and TRBJ2-2; the D gene is possibly TRBD1 (6 bases). Germline CDR1 LGHNA, CDR2 YNFKEQ. The CDR3 spans 16 residues. V lost 0 bases to trimming and J lost 7 bases, with 15 bases between them. This CDR3 reads CASSQDTTGIGGELFF. CDR3 sequence (DNA): TGTGCCAGCAGCCAAGATACTACAGGGATCGGCGGGGAGCTGTTTTTT.

V usage is TRBV7-9 and J usage is TRBJ1-5; no clear D. CDR3 length: 12 residues. Trimming cost V 5 bases and J 6 bases, with 8 bases left between them. Germline-derived CDR1 and CDR2 are SEHNR and FQNEAQ (reference sequence). The CDR3: CASSPGGQPQHF. Written as DNA, the CDR3 is TGTGCCAGCAGCCCCGGTGGTCAGCCCCAGCATTTT.

The rearrangement links TRBV6-5 to TRBJ1-1, with D unresolved. The CDR3 has 13 residues. CDR1 and CDR2 (germline): MNHEY, SVGAGI. Deletions cut 6 bases from V and 0 bases from J, with 8 bases between. Written as DNA, the CDR3 is TGTGCCAGCAGGAAACAGATGAACACTGAAGCTTTCTTT. Amino acid sequence: CASRKQMNTEAFF.

This chain joins TRBV6-1 and TRBJ1-1, with TRBD1 matching 8 bases. The J segment lost 4 bases and the V segment lost 4 bases, leaving 11 bases of the junction unmatched. The CDR3 consists of 16 residues. Germline V gene lookup returns CDR1 MNHNS and CDR2 SASEGT. CDR3 sequence (DNA): TGTGCCAGCAGTGGGATCGGGACAGGTGCGTCCACTGAAGCTTTCTTT. It translates to CASSGIGTGASTEAFF.

This clone was detected a few times. V gene TRBV5-6 combines with J gene TRBJ1-4; D ambiguous. Germline V gene lookup returns CDR1 SGHDT and CDR2 YYEEEE. V lost 2 bases and J lost 8, with 13 bases in between. The CDR3 has 14 amino acids. CDR3 residues: CASSFTYGREKLFF. In DNA form, the CDR3 reads TGTGCCAGCAGCTTCACTTACGGTAGAGAAAAACTGTTTTTT.

The chain uses TRBV2 and TRBJ2-4, with a possible D match to TRBD1 (6 bases). Germline V gene data show CDR1 as SNHLY and CDR2 as FYNNEI. V was pared by 4 bases and J by 0 bases, with 10 bases between. The CDR3 spans 15 residues. CDR3 sequence (DNA): TGTGCCAGCAGTGCGGACAGATTAGCCAAAAACATTCAGTACTTC. It translates to CASSADRLAKNIQYF.

This clone was counted once. V and J are TRBV10-3 and TRBJ1-5; TRBD1 is a possible D gene (5 bases). The V end lost 3 bases, the J end lost 6 bases, and 12 bases lay between the germline ends. Germline CDR1 reads ENHRY; CDR2 reads SYGVKD. The CDR3 runs 14 residues. CDR3 in amino acids: CAISDGRGSQPQHF. The CDR3 DNA reads as TGTGCCATCAGTGACGGTAGGGGTAGTCAGCCCCAGCATTTT.

The chain carries TRBV5-5 and TRBJ2-7; D gene unclear. CDR1 and CDR2 from the germline V gene are SGHKS and YYEKEE (reference sequence). The V end lost 0 bases, the J end lost 3 bases, and 7 bases lay between the germline ends. CDR3 length equals 13 residues. CDR3: CASSLALIYEQYF. The CDR3 coding sequence is TGTGCCAGCAGCTTGGCACTGATCTACGAGCAGTACTTC.

The rearrangement joins TRBV18 to TRBJ2-7, with TRBD2 identical over 12 bases. The germline V gene encodes CDR1 KGHSH and CDR2 LQKENI. The V segment lost 4 bases and the J segment 5 bases; nucleotides outside the gene matches: 6. CDR3 size: 15 residues. The CDR3 sequence: CASSHRLAGVDEQYF. The CDR3 DNA follows: TGTGCCAGCTCACACCGACTAGCGGGAGTAGACGAGCAGTACTTC.

The chain has TRBV7-9 and TRBJ2-7, with 14 bases identical to TRBD2. The CDR3 sequence is 17 residues long. V lost 3 bases to trimming and J lost 4 bases; unmatched junction nucleotides: 8. The germline V gene has CDR1 SEHNR and CDR2 FQNEAQ (reference sequence). CDR3 sequence reads: CASSFGLAGGRGYEQYF. CDR3 nucleotides: TGTGCCAGCAGCTTCGGACTAGCGGGAGGCCGAGGTTACGAGCAGTACTTC.